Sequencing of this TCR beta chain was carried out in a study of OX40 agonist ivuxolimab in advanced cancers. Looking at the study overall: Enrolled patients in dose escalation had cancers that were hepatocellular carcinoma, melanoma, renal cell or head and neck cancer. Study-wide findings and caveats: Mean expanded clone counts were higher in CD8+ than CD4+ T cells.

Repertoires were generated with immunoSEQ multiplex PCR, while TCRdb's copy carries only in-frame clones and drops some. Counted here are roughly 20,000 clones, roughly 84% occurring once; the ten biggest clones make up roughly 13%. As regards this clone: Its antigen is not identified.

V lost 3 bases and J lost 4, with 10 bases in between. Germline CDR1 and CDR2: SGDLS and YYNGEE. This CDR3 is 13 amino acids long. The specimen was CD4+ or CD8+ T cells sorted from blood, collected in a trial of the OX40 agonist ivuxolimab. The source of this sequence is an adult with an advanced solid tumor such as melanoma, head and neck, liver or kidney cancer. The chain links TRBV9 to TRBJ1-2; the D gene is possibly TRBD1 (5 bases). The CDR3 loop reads CASSARQRYGYTF. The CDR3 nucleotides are TGTGCCAGCAGCGCCAGACAGCGCTATGGCTACACCTTC.